This T cell receptor (beta chain) was captured by sequencing in a study of Tregs in tolerant kidney transplant recipients. Broader study findings: Few patients were studied, so findings need validation in larger groups. Expanding Tregs on activated donor B cells appeared to best identify donor-specific TCRbeta clones. This study did not directly address biological reproducibility.

The CDR3 is 13 amino acids. V lost 0 bases and J lost 4, with 10 bases in between. The germline V gene has CDR1 GTSNPN and CDR2 SVGIG (reference sequence). TCRdb's table, derived via immunoSEQ multiplex PCR, lists solely in-frame clones and lacks some. The table records over 50,000 clones, around 83% of them present only once. This clone was counted a single time. Its antigen is still unknown. CD4+CD25+CD127- Tregs, CD4+CD25- non-Tregs, CD4 and CD8 cells were sorted. Sequenced: CD4+ T cells from blood. This clonotype was sampled from a human donor in good health. The rearrangement uses TRBV30 and TRBJ2-7, with TRBD1 as a possible D gene (5 bases). The CDR3 DNA reads TGTGCCTGGAGTGTAGGGGAAAGGTACGAGCAGTACTTC. Translated: CAWSVGERYEQYF.